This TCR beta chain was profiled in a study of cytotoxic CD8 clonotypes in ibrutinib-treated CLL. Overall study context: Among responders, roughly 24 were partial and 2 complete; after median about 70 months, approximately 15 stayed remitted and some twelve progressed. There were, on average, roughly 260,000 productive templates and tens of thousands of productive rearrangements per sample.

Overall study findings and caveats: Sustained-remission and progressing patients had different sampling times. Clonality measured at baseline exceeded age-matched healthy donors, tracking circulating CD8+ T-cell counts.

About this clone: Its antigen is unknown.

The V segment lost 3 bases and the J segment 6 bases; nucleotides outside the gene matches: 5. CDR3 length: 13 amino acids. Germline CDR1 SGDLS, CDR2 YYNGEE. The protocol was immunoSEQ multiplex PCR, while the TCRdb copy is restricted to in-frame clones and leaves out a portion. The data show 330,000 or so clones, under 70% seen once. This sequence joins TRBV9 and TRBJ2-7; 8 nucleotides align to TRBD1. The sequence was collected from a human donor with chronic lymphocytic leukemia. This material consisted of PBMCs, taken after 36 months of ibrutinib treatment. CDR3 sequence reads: CASSATDRGEQYF. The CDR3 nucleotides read TGTGCCAGCAGCGCAACCGACAGGGGCGAGCAGTACTTC.